The rows below give T cell receptor beta chains drawn from one sample of a study of shared clonotypes between healthy human individuals. Assay: immunoSEQ multiplex PCR; the TCRdb copy retains only in-frame clones and omits some. The sample shows about 1,800,000 clones, about 95% of them seen only once. Sequencing was performed on naive CD8+ T cells sorted from blood. The receptors come from a man aged 18 to 29 in good health. Each CDR3 is given with its conserved first and last residue. Each record gives: J gene, V gene, clone size, D gene, CDR3 DNA, CDR3 protein. D genes are given only for firm matches. Where a row states a size, it is once, few, many or the class of an expanded clone; other rows omit it.

J: TRBJ2-7
V: TRBV28
size: .
D: .
DNA: TGTGCCAGCAGTTTAATGGGGGGGGCGGCCGAGCAGTACTTC
CDR3: CASSLMGGAAEQYF

J: TRBJ2-1
V: TRBV29-1
size: .
D: .
DNA: TGCAGCGTTGAAGGCTCGCTAGCGACTTCCTACAATGAGCAGTTCTTC
CDR3: CSVEGSLATSYNEQFF

J: TRBJ2-7
V: TRBV27
size: .
D: TRBD2
DNA: TGTGCCAGCAGTTTGAACGGACTAGCGGGTCTTTACGAGCAGTACTTC
CDR3: CASSLNGLAGLYEQYF

J: TRBJ2-7
V: TRBV7-2
size: .
D: TRBD2
DNA: TGTGCCAGCAGCCCTCAGGTAGGAGCGGGAGTCGGAGAGCAGTACTTC
CDR3: CASSPQVGAGVGEQYF

J: TRBJ1-6
V: TRBV2
size: .
D: .
DNA: TGTGCCAGCCTAGCAGACTCAGTTTATAATTCACCCCTCCACTTT
CDR3: CASLADSVYNSPLHF

J: TRBJ2-7
V: TRBV23-1
size: once
D: .
DNA: TGCGCCAGCAGTCATGGCGGCCCTAGCTCCTACGAGCAGTACTTC
CDR3: CASSHGGPSSYEQYF

J: TRBJ2-7
V: TRBV27
size: .
D: .
DNA: TGTGCCAGCAGTTTATCGCCCGGGACGACAGCCTACGAGCAGTACTTC
CDR3: CASSLSPGTTAYEQYF

J: TRBJ1-5
V: TRBV7-9
size: .
D: .
DNA: TGTGCCAGCAGCTTAATGGTTGGGCAGGGCCTTAGCAATCAGCCCCAGCATTTT
CDR3: CASSLMVGQGLSNQPQHF

J: TRBJ1-1
V: TRBV27
size: .
D: .
DNA: TGTGCCAGCAGCCTCTCGACAGCCTCGCGGAACACTGAAGCTTTCTTT
CDR3: CASSLSTASRNTEAFF

J: TRBJ1-1
V: TRBV4-3
size: .
D: TRBD1
DNA: TGCGCCAGCAGCCAAGATGGGACAGGGAGAGTTGGCACTGAAGCTTTCTTT
CDR3: CASSQDGTGRVGTEAFF

J: TRBJ2-7
V: TRBV7-8
size: .
D: .
DNA: TGTGCCAGCAGCTCCCCCCCTTACGAGCAGTACTTC
CDR3: CASSSPPYEQYF

J: TRBJ2-1
V: TRBV5-6
size: .
D: TRBD2
DNA: TGTGCCAGCAGCCCCTCCTTAGCGGGGGGGCACAATGAGCAGTTCTTC
CDR3: CASSPSLAGGHNEQFF

J: TRBJ2-3
V: TRBV28
size: .
D: TRBD1
DNA: TGTGCCAGCAGCCCGGGACAGGGGCTAGATACGCAGTATTTT
CDR3: CASSPGQGLDTQYF

J: TRBJ2-5
V: TRBV10-3
size: .
D: .
DNA: TGTGCCATCAGTGAGTCGCATGTGACGGGAGTAAGGGAGACCCAGTACTTC
CDR3: CAISESHVTGVRETQYF

J: TRBJ2-3
V: TRBV6-1
size: .
D: .
DNA: TGTGCCAGCAGTGAAGGTTGGGGGCTCACAGATACGCAGTATTTT
CDR3: CASSEGWGLTDTQYF

J: TRBJ1-6
V: TRBV28
size: .
D: TRBD1
DNA: TGTGCCAGCAGTTTAAGACAGGGCGATGGGGTGTTTAATTCACCCCTCCACTTT
CDR3: CASSLRQGDGVFNSPLHF

J: TRBJ1-5
V: TRBV27
size: few
D: .
DNA: TGTGCCAGCAGCTCGGGAGGGAGCAATCAGCCCCAGCATTTT
CDR3: CASSSGGSNQPQHF

J: TRBJ2-1
V: TRBV2
size: .
D: .
DNA: TGTGCCAGCCCCCGGGAAGACGGACCAAGTGGTCGGAATGAGCAGTTCTTC
CDR3: CASPREDGPSGRNEQFF

J: TRBJ2-6
V: TRBV7-9
size: .
D: .
DNA: TGTGCCAGCACACAGGGTTTCTCTGGGGCCAACGTCCTGACTTTC
CDR3: CASTQGFSGANVLTF

J: TRBJ2-5
V: TRBV27
size: .
D: .
DNA: TGTGCCAGCAGGCCCAGGGGTTCGGGGACCCAGTACTTC
CDR3: CASRPRGSGTQYF

J: TRBJ1-6
V: TRBV30
size: .
D: .
DNA: TGTGCCTGGAGTGTTAGGAGAGATTTGGAGCCCCTCCACTTT
CDR3: CAWSVRRDLEPLHF

J: TRBJ2-3
V: TRBV6-5
size: once
D: .
DNA: TGTGCCAGCAGCAACGGGGCGCATAATACGCAGTATTTT
CDR3: CASSNGAHNTQYF

J: TRBJ1-4
V: TRBV28
size: .
D: TRBD1
DNA: TGTGCCAGCAGCGATAGGACAGGGGGGGACGAAAAACTGTTTTTT
CDR3: CASSDRTGGDEKLFF

J: TRBJ2-1
V: TRBV27
size: .
D: .
DNA: TGTGCCAGCAGTTTGGGAGCAGGGGGGCGCAATGAGCAGTTCTTC
CDR3: CASSLGAGGRNEQFF